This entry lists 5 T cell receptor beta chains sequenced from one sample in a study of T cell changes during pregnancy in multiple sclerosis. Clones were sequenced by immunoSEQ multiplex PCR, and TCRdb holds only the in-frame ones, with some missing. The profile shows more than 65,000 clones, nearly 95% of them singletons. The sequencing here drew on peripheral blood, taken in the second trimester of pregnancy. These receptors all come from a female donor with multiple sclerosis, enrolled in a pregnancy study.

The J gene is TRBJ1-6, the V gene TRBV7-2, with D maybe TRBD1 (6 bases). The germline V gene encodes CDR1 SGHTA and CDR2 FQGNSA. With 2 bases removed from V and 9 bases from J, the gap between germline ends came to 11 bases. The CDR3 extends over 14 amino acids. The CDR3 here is CASSLTGLGSPLHF. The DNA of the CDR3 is TGTGCCAGCAGCTTAACAGGGTTGGGTTCACCCCTCCACTTT.

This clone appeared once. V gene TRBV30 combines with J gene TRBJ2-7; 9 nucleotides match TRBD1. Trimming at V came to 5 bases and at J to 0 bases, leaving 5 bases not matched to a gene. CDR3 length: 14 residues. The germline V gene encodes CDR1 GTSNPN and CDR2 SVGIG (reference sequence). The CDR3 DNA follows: TGTGCCTGGGCGGGGACAGGGACCTCCTACGAGCAGTACTTC. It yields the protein CAWAGTGTSYEQYF.

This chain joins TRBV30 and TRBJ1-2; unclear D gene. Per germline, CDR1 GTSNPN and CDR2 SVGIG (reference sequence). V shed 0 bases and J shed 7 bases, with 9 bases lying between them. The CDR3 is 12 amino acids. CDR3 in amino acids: CAWSVRGGGYTF. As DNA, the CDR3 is TGTGCCTGGAGTGTACGGGGAGGTGGCTACACCTTC. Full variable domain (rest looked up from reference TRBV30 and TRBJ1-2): SQTIHQWPATLVQPVGSPLSLECTVEGTSNPNLYWYRQAAGRGLQLLFYSVGIGQISSEVPQNLSASRPQDRQFILSSKKLLLSDSGFYLCAWSVRGGGYTFGSGTRLTVV.

CDR3 protein: CAIRGNTGELFF. CDR3 bases: TGTGCCATCCGGGGGAACACCGGGGAGCTGTTTTTT. The rearrangement uses TRBV27 and TRBJ2-2; D may be TRBD2 (5 bases). Trimming removed 10 bases at V and 1 base at J, with 7 bases between. Per germline, CDR1 MNHEY and CDR2 SMNVEV (reference sequence). This CDR3 region has 12 residues.

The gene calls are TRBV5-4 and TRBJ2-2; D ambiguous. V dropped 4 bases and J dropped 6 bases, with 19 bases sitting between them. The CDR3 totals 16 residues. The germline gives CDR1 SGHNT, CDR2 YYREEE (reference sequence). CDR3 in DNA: TGTGCCAGCAGCACCCGGGTGTCGAGCCCCGCCGGGGAGCTGTTTTTT. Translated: CASSTRVSSPAGELFF.